This paragraph reports one TCR beta chain. Its matching antigen is unknown. Nobody among the patients had been given any treatment before thyroid surgery. V dropped 8 bases and J dropped 3 bases, with 17 bases sitting between them. CDR3 length: 14 amino acids. The germline V gene has CDR1 SNHLY and CDR2 FYNNEI. Original processing methods: A classifier of distant metastasis in papillary thyroid cancer was built from CDR3 differences (across clinicopathological groups). TCRdb re-analyzed the PCR reads using MiXCR. TCRdb's processing, not the study's, gives the V and J calls here. The table includes fewer than 40,000 clones, roughly 30% detected once. The data are from a study of metastatic and nonmetastatic thyroid tumors. Study in general: Comparison of repertoires was carried out across blood and tumor or nodule tissue from malignant and benign thyroid patients.

Points from the study as a whole: Malignant tumors reportedly showed significantly higher TCR beta diversity than benign nodules in both blood and tumor.

This clonotype originated in a female donor with papillary thyroid cancer or a benign thyroid nodule (not recorded which). Some clones in this sample may be carry-over from other donors' samples. Sequencing was carried out using blood. The chain employs TRBV2 and TRBJ2-7; D unresolved. The CDR3 coding sequence is TGTGCCAGCCGGAGTCGGACGGAAGACTACGAGCAGTACTTC. Its protein product is CASRSRTEDYEQYF.